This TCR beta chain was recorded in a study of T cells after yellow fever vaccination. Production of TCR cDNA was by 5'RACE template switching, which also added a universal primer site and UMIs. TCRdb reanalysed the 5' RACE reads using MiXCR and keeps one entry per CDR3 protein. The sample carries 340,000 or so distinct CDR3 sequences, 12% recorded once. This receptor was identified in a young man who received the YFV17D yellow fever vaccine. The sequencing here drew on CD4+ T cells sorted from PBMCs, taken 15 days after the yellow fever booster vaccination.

The CDR3 DNA sequence: TGTGCCACCAAACAAGAGAGCCAGACCCCGATACTGTTTTTT. Protein: CATKQESQTPILFF. This chain links TRBV15 with TRBJ1-4, with D hard to call. This CDR3 is 14 amino acids long. Trimming shortened V by 7 bases and J by 13 bases, and 22 bases separated the two germline ends. Germline CDR1 is LNHNV and CDR2 is YYDKDF (reference sequence).